Each of the 3 T cell receptor beta chains below was sequenced from the same sample in a study of OX40 agonist ivuxolimab in advanced cancers. The table came from immunoSEQ multiplex PCR; TCRdb's copy has only in-frame clones and leaves some out. The sample includes tens of thousands of clones, 75% to 90% of them seen just once. The source material was CD4+ or CD8+ T cells sorted from blood, sampled in a trial of the OX40 agonist ivuxolimab. The receptors shown here come from an adult with an advanced solid tumor such as melanoma, head and neck, liver or kidney cancer.

This rearrangement joins TRBV7-9 to TRBJ2-5; D uncertain. Trimming removed 3 bases from V and 0 bases from J, with 8 bases in between. CDR1 and CDR2 from the germline V gene are SEHNR and FQNEAQ (reference sequence). This CDR3 region has 14 residues. This chain's CDR3 is CASSFTVYQETQYF. The CDR3 region has the DNA TGTGCCAGCAGCTTCACTGTGTACCAAGAGACCCAGTACTTC. Looking up the rest from reference TRBV7-9 and TRBJ2-5 gives the full variable domain: DTGVSQNPRHKITKRGQNVTFRCDPISEHNRLYWYRQTLGQGPEFLTYFQNEAQLEKSRLLSDRFSAERPKGSFSTLEIQRTEQGDSAMYLCASSFTVYQETQYFGPGTRLLVL.

This chain joins TRBV2 and TRBJ2-6, with D possibly called TRBD1 or TRBD2 (5 bases each). The length of the CDR3 is 15 residues. Trimming shortened V by 5 bases and J by 0 bases, and 8 bases separated the two germline ends. Germline CDR1 reads SNHLY; CDR2 reads FYNNEI. The DNA of the CDR3 is TGTGCCAGCAGTCCGGGGCCCTCTGGGGCCAACGTCCTGACTTTC. It codes for CASSPGPSGANVLTF.

CDR3 nucleotide sequence: TGTGCCAGCTCCCAGAGGCAGACGAACACTGAAGCTTTCTTT. Amino acids: CASSQRQTNTEAFF. The genes are TRBV18 and TRBJ1-1; D remains ambiguous. The germline V and J ends were trimmed by 6 bases and 1 base, with 12 bases remaining between them. Germline assignment: CDR1 KGHSH and CDR2 LQKENI. The length of the CDR3 is 14 residues.